The 7 T cell receptor beta chains below all came from one sample that was sequenced in a study of long-term antiretroviral therapy in people with HIV. Version v3.0 of the immunoSEQ assay ran at survey level. Using immunoSEQ multiplex PCR, the repertoire was profiled, and TCRdb retains in-frame clones only, with some absent. The data show 15,000 to 20,000 clones, approximately 80% seen once. The source material was unsorted PBMCs, sampled 0.6 years after starting antiretroviral therapy. All receptors derive from a woman between 18 and 30 years old with HIV.

The V and J genes are TRBV13 and TRBJ2-7; D unclear. Germline V gene lookup returns CDR1 PRHDT and CDR2 FYEKMQ (reference sequence). The CDR3 length is 14 residues. The V end was cut by 1 base, the J end by 1 base, with 8 bases between. CDR3 region: CASSLVASSYEQYF. CDR3 coding DNA: TGTGCCAGCAGCTTAGTGGCCAGTTCCTACGAGCAGTACTTC.

The chain links TRBV5-4 to TRBJ1-2, with a possible D match to TRBD1 (5 bases). The ends were cut back, 2 bases at V and 6 bases at J, with 17 bases in the middle. Germline CDR1 and CDR2: SGHNT and YYREEE (reference sequence). This CDR3 region has 15 residues. The chain's CDR3 is CASSLGDFGTHGYTF. In DNA, the CDR3 is TGTGCCAGCAGCTTAGGGGACTTCGGCACGCATGGCTACACCTTC.

The chain employs TRBV7-3 and TRBJ2-5, with 7 bases fitting TRBD2. The CDR3 is 16 residues long. Germline V gene data show CDR1 as SGHTA and CDR2 as FQGTGA. With 5 bases clipped from V and 9 bases from J, the junction kept 18 bases outside the gene matches. CDR3 loop: CASSPTPGTTARAQYF. In DNA, the CDR3 is TGTGCCAGCAGCCCGACCCCCGGGACTACCGCCAGGGCCCAGTACTTC.

The chain employs TRBV30 and TRBJ2-6; D may match TRBD1 or TRBD2 (5 bases each). The CDR3 has 14 residues. Germline V gives CDR1 GTSNPN, CDR2 SVGIG (reference sequence). V was clipped by 4 bases and J by 0 bases, with 7 bases between them. The CDR3, as DNA: TGTGCCTGGACGGGGCCCTCTGGGGCCAACGTCCTGACTTTC. Amino acids: CAWTGPSGANVLTF.

CDR3: CASSLSGRITTNEKLFF. CDR3 nucleotide sequence: TGTGCCAGCAGTTTATCTGGGCGGATAACAACTAATGAAAAACTGTTTTTT. The rearrangement uses TRBV27 and TRBJ1-4; D remains unclear. This CDR3 is built from 17 residues. Germline CDR1 is MNHEY and CDR2 is SMNVEV (reference sequence). Trimming removed 0 bases from V and 0 bases from J, with 11 bases in between. Using reference TRBV27 and TRBJ1-4 for the parts outside the CDR3, the full variable domain is EAQVTQNPRYLITVTGKKLTVTCSQNMNHEYMSWYRQDPGLGLRQIYYSMNVEVTDKGDVPEGYKVSRKEKRNFPLILESPSPNQTSLYFCASSLSGRITTNEKLFFGSGTQLSVL.

This chain joins TRBV7-3 and TRBJ2-5; 11 bases map to TRBD1. Germline loops: CDR1 SGHTA, CDR2 FQGTGA. This CDR3 is built from 16 residues. J lost 5 bases, V lost 5 bases, and 10 bases had no gene match. CDR3 region: CASSRGQGGLGETQYF. CDR3 DNA sequence: TGTGCCAGCAGCAGGGGACAGGGGGGACTAGGGGAGACCCAGTACTTC.

The chain uses TRBV11-2 and TRBJ2-3; possible D gene TRBD1, 5 bases. V was clipped by 5 bases and J by 5 bases, with 20 bases between them. The germline gives CDR1 SGHAT, CDR2 FQNNGV. The CDR3 has 16 residues. This chain's CDR3 is CASSPYPKGLGDTQYF. The CDR3 DNA reads TGTGCCAGCAGCCCATATCCAAAGGGGCTTGGAGATACGCAGTATTTT.